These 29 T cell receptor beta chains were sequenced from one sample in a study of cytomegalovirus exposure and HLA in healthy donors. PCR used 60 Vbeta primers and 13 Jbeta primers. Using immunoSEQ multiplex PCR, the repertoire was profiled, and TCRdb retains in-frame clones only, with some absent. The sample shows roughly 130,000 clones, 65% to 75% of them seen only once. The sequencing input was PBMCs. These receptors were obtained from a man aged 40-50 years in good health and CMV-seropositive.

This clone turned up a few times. The CDR3 DNA reads as TGTGCCAGCAGCGATCCCCAATTAACTAGCGGAACCACAGATACGCAGTATTTT. Encoded protein: CASSDPQLTSGTTDTQYF. The rearrangement links TRBV9 to TRBJ2-3; 8 nucleotides line up with TRBD2. CDR1 SGDLS and CDR2 YYNGEE come from the germline V gene. This CDR3 comprises 18 residues. The ends lost 3 bases at V and 2 bases at J; junction bases unmatched: 14.

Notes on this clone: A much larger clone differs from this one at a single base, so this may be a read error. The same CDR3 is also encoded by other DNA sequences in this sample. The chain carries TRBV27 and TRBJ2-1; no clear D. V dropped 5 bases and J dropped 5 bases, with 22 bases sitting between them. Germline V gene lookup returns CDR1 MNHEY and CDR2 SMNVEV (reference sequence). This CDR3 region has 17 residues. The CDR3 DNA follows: TGTGCCAGCAGTCGAACCCACCTCGCGGCCACGCACAATGAGCAGTTCTTC. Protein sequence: CASSRTHLAATHNEQFF.

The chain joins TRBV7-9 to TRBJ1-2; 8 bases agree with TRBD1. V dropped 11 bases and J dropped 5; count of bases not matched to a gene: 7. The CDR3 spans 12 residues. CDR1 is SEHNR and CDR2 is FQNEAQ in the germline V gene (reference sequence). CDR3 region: CAGDRGGYGYTF. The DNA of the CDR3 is TGTGCCGGCGACAGGGGAGGTTATGGCTACACCTTC.

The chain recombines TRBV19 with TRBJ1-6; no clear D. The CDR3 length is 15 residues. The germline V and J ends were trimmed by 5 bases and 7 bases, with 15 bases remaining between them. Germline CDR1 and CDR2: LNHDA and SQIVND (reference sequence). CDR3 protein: CASSARPLENSPLHF. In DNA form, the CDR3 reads TGTGCCAGTAGTGCCAGACCGTTGGAGAATTCACCCCTCCACTTT.

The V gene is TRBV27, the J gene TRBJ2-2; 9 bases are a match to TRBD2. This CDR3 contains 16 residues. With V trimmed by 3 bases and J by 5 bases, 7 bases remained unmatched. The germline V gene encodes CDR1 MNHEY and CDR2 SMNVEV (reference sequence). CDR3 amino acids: CASSLGREGWTGELFF. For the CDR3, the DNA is TGTGCCAGCAGTTTGGGGCGGGAGGGTTGGACCGGGGAGCTGTTTTTT.

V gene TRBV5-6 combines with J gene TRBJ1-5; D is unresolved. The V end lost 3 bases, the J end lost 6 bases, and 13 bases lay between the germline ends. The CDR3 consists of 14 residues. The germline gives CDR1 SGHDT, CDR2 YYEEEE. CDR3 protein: CASSWGGSIQPQHF. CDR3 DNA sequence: TGTGCCAGCAGCTGGGGAGGCTCTATTCAGCCCCAGCATTTT.

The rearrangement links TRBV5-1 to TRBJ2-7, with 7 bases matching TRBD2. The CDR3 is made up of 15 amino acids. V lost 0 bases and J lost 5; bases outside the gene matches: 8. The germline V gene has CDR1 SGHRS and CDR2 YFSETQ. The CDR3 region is CASSLDPGTNDEQYF. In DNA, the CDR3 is TGCGCCAGCAGCTTGGACCCAGGGACTAACGACGAGCAGTACTTC.

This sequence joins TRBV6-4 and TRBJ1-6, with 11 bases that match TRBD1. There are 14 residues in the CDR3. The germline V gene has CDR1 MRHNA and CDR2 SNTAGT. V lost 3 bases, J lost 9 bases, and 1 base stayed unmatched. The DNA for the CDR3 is TGTGCCAGCAGTGAAGGACAGGGGGCTTCACCCCTCCACTTT. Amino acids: CASSEGQGASPLHF.

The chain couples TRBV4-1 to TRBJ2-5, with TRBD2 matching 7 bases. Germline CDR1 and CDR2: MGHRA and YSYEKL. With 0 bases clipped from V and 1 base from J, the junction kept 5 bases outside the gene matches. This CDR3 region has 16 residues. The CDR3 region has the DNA TGCGCCAGCAGCCAAGAGGGGGGGGGATTCCAAGAGACCCAGTACTTC. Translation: CASSQEGGGFQETQYF.

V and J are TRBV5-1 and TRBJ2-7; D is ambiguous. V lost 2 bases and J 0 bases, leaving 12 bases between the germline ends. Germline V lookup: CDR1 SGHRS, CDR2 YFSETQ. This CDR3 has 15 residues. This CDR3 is CASSFGGLYSYEQYF. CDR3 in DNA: TGCGCCAGCAGCTTCGGCGGATTATACTCCTACGAGCAGTACTTC.

CDR3 region: CASKDRGGTEAFF. CDR3 in DNA: TGTGCCTCAAAGGACAGGGGCGGTACTGAAGCTTTCTTT. This chain uses TRBV27 with TRBJ1-1, with 9 bases identical to TRBD1. The V gene's germline CDR1 is MNHEY and CDR2 SMNVEV (reference sequence). V was pared by 11 bases and J by 5 bases, with 9 bases of the junction left unmatched. The CDR3 totals 13 residues.

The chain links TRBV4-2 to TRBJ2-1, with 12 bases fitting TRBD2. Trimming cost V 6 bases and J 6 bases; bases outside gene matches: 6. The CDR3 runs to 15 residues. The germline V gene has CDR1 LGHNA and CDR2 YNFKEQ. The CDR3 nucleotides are TGTGCCAGCAGTCGTACTAGCGGGAGGTCCAATGAGCAGTTCTTC. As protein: CASSRTSGRSNEQFF.

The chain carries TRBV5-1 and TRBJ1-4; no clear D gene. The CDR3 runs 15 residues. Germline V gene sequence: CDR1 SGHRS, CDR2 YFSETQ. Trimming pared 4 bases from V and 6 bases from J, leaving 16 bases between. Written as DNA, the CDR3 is TGCGCCAGCAGCGTCAGCCCCGGCGGATATGAAAAACTGTTTTTT. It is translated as CASSVSPGGYEKLFF.

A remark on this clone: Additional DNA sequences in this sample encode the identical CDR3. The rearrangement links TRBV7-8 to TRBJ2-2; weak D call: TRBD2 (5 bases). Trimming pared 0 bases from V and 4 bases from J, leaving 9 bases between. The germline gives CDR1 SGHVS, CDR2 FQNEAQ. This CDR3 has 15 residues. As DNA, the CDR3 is TGTGCCAGCAGCTTAGCACCGGGGAGCACCGGGGAGCTGTTTTTT. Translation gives CASSLAPGSTGELFF.

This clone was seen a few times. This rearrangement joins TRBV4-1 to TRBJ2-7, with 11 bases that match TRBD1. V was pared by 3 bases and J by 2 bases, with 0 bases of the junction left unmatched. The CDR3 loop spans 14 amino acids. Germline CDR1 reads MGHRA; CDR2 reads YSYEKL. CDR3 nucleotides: TGCGCCAGCAGCCAGGACAGGGGGCCCTACGAGCAGTACTTC. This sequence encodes CASSQDRGPYEQYF.

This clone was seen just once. This CDR3 is CASSPRQGAQPYEQYF. The CDR3 region has the DNA TGTGCCAGCAGCCCTAGACAGGGGGCCCAACCCTACGAGCAGTACTTC. The chain recombines TRBV7-9 with TRBJ2-7, with TRBD1 identical over 10 bases. There are 16 residues in the CDR3. J was trimmed by 2 bases and V by 5 bases; bases with no gene match: 9. Germline loops: CDR1 SEHNR, CDR2 FQNEAQ (reference sequence).

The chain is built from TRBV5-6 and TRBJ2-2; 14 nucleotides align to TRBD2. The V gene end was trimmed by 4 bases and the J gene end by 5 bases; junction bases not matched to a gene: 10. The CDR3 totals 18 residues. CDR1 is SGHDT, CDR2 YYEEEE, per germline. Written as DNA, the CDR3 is TGTGCCAGCAGCCCCTACTCAGGACTAGCGGGGGGAACCGGGGAGCTGTTTTTT. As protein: CASSPYSGLAGGTGELFF.

DNA for the CDR3: TGTGCCAGCAGTGAATCGTCGGGGCAGGGGGAGACCCAGTACTTC. This gives the protein CASSESSGQGETQYF. The chain recombines TRBV6-1 with TRBJ2-5, with a tentative D call TRBD1 (6 bases). CDR3 length: 15 residues. Germline CDR1 and CDR2: MNHNS and SASEGT. V dropped 2 bases and J dropped 5 bases, with 15 bases sitting between them.

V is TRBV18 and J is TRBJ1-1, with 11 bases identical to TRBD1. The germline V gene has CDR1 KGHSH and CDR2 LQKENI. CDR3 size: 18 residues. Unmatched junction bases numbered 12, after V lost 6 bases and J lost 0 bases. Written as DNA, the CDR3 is TGTGCCAGCTCGGGGAGGACAGGGGGCGCCGGTATGAACACTGAAGCTTTCTTT. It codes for CASSGRTGGAGMNTEAFF. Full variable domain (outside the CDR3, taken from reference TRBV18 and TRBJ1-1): NAGVMQNPRHLVRRRGQEARLRCSPMKGHSHVYWYRQLPEEGLKFMVYLQKENIIDESGMPKERFSAEFPKEGPSILRIQQVVRGDSAAYFCASSGRTGGAGMNTEAFFGQGTRLTVV.

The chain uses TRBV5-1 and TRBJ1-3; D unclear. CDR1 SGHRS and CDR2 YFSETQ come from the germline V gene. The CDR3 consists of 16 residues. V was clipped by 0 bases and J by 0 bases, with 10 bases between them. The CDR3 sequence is CASSLAGATSGNTIYF. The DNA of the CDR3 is TGCGCCAGCAGCTTGGCCGGAGCTACCTCTGGAAACACCATATATTTT.

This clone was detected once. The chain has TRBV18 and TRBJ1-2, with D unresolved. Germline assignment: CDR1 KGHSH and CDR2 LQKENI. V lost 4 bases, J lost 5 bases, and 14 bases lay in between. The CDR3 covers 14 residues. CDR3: CASSRDSFSYGYTF. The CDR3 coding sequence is TGTGCCAGCTCACGAGACTCATTCTCTTATGGCTACACCTTC.

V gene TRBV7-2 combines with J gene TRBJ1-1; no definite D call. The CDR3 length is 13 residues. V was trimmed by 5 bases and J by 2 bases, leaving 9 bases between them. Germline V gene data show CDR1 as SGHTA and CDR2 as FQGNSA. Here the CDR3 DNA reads TGTGCCAGCAGCAGCCGGGGTAACACTGAAGCTTTCTTT. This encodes CASSSRGNTEAFF.

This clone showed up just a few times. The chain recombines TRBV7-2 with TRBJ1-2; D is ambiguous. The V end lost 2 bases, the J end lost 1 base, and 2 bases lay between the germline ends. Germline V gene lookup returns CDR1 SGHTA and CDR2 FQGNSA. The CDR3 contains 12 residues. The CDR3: CASSLRNYGYTF. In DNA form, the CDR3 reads TGTGCCAGCAGCTTACGTAACTATGGCTACACCTTC.

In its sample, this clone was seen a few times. The CDR3 here is CASSLAARRETQYF. In nucleotides, the CDR3 is TGTGCCAGCAGCTTAGCGGCTAGGAGGGAGACCCAGTACTTC. This chain uses TRBV7-9 with TRBJ2-5; tentatively, D is TRBD2 (5 bases). Trimming took off 0 bases at V and 5 bases at J, with 10 bases between the two ends. The CDR3 has 14 residues. The germline gives CDR1 SEHNR, CDR2 FQNEAQ (reference sequence).

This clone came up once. CDR3 loop: CASSFNVKSGLEQYF. CDR3 nucleotide sequence: TGTGCCAGCAGTTTCAATGTAAAATCGGGTCTCGAGCAGTACTTC. The rearrangement uses TRBV27 and TRBJ2-7, with D unclear. The V end lost 3 bases, the J end lost 6 bases, and 18 bases lay between the germline ends. The CDR3 has 15 residues. Germline V gene lookup returns CDR1 MNHEY and CDR2 SMNVEV (reference sequence).

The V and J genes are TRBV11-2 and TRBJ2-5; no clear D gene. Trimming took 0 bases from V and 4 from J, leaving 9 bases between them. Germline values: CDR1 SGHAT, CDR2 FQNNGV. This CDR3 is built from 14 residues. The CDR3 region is CASSLDRVSETQYF. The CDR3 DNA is TGTGCCAGCAGCTTAGACCGAGTTTCAGAGACCCAGTACTTC.

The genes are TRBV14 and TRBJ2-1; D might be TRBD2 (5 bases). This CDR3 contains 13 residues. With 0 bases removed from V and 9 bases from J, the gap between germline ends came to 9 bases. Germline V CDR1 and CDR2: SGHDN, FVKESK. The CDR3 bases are TGTGCCAGCAGCCAAGATTTGAGCGGTGAGCAGTTCTTC. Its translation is CASSQDLSGEQFF.

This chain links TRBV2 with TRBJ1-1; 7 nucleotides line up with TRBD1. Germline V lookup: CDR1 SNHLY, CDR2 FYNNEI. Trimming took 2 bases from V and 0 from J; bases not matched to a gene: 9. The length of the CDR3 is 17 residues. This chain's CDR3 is CASSEFGQGVMNTEAFF. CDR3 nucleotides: TGTGCCAGCAGTGAATTTGGGCAGGGGGTGATGAACACTGAAGCTTTCTTT. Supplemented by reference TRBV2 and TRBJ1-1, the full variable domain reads EPEVTQTPSHQVTQMGQEVILRCVPISNHLYFYWYRQILGQKVEFLVSFYNNEISEKSEIFDDQFSVERPDGSNFTLKIRSTKLEDSAMYFCASSEFGQGVMNTEAFFGQGTRLTVV.

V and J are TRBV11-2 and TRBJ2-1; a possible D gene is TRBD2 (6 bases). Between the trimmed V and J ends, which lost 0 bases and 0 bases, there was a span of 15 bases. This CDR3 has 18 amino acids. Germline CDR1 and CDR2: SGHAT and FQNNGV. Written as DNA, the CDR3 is TGTGCCAGCAGCTTAGAGGGGCGCCTGGGGGGCTCCTACAATGAGCAGTTCTTC. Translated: CASSLEGRLGGSYNEQFF.